The 10 T cell receptor beta chains given below trace back to one sample, sequenced in a study of T cell responses to AZD1222 COVID-19 vaccine. Clones were sequenced by immunoSEQ multiplex PCR, and TCRdb holds only the in-frame ones, with some missing. The sample carries approximately 110,000 clones, around 87% recorded once. Source: peripheral blood, taken on day 0 of AZD1222 vaccination. These receptors were collected from an adult in good health.

V and J are TRBV5-5 and TRBJ1-6; D may be TRBD1 (5 bases). CDR3 length: 15 residues. In germline, CDR1 is SGHKS, CDR2 YYEKEE (reference sequence). V was cut by 0 bases and J by 8 bases, with 12 bases left in between. The CDR3 bases are TGTGCCAGCAGCTTGGGGGGTGGCAGGGATTCACCCCTCCACTTT. Translation gives CASSLGGGRDSPLHF.

The chain is built from TRBV4-3 and TRBJ1-2; the D gene is possibly TRBD1 (6 bases). V dropped 4 bases and J dropped 6 bases, with 15 bases sitting between them. CDR1 LGHNA and CDR2 YSLEER come from the germline V gene. The CDR3 is made up of 14 amino acids. CDR3 protein: CASSLGGALDGYTF. The CDR3 region has the DNA TGCGCCAGCAGCCTCGGGGGGGCCCTGGATGGCTACACCTTC.

V usage is TRBV5-1 and J usage is TRBJ1-1; maybe TRBD1 (5 bases). The V gene lost 7 bases and the J gene lost 5 bases, with 21 bases spanning the gap. Germline-derived CDR1 and CDR2 are SGHRS and YFSETQ. The CDR3 extends over 15 amino acids. The CDR3 coding sequence is TGCGCCAGCGATGGGCCGTCTCCAGGGCGGACTGAAGCTTTCTTT. Amino acids: CASDGPSPGRTEAFF.

This chain links TRBV3-1 (or the pseudogene TRBV3-2) with TRBJ2-7; 7 bases fit TRBD1. V shed 3 bases and J 12 bases; nucleotides not matched to a gene: 8. The CDR3 runs 12 residues. The germline V gene encodes CDR1 LGHDT and CDR2 YNNKEL (reference sequence). CDR3 protein: CASSHRDSWRYF. The DNA of the CDR3 is TGTGCCAGCAGCCATAGGGACAGCTGGCGGTACTTC.

The rearrangement uses TRBV4-3 and TRBJ1-1; D perhaps matches TRBD1 (6 bases). Germline lookup yields CDR1 LGHNA and CDR2 YSLEER. This CDR3 spans 15 amino acids. V was cut by 0 bases and J by 5 bases, with 13 bases left in between. The CDR3 DNA follows: TGCGCCAGCAGCCAAGATAGCAGGGGTGGTACTGAAGCTTTCTTT. It specifies CASSQDSRGGTEAFF.

The chain recombines TRBV6-1 with TRBJ1-1; D gene uncertain. In germline, CDR1 is MNHNS, CDR2 SASEGT. The CDR3 covers 16 residues. The V end was cut by 0 bases, the J end by 11 bases, with 22 bases between. The CDR3, as DNA: TGTGCCAGCAGTGAAGCTGGCGTCGGAAAATGGTTTGGGGCTTTCTTT. It is translated as CASSEAGVGKWFGAFF.

CDR3 sequence reads: CASSMLQSGNSPLHF. For the CDR3, the DNA is TGTGCCAGTAGTATGCTACAGTCGGGAAATTCACCCCTCCACTTT. V is TRBV19 and J is TRBJ1-6; D not resolved. Germline V gene data show CDR1 as LNHDA and CDR2 as SQIVND (reference sequence). This CDR3 comprises 15 residues. Trimming took 3 bases from V and 7 from J, leaving 13 bases between them.

V gene TRBV5-6 combines with J gene TRBJ1-1; D is unclear. Germline V gene data show CDR1 as SGHDT and CDR2 as YYEEEE. V was cut by 2 bases and J by 6 bases, with 5 bases left in between. The CDR3 has 11 amino acids. CDR3 in amino acids: CASSFSAEAFF. CDR3 nucleotides: TGTGCCAGCAGCTTTTCTGCTGAAGCTTTCTTT.

The sample holds one count of this clone. The V call is TRBV18, the J call TRBJ2-7, with D possibly matching TRBD1 (6 bases). V gave up 5 bases and J gave up 1 base, with 12 bases separating them. The CDR3 sequence is 14 residues long. CDR1 is KGHSH and CDR2 is LQKENI in the germline V gene. The CDR3 protein is CASSYTDSSYEQYF. The CDR3 nucleotides read TGTGCCAGCTCATACACGGACAGTTCCTACGAGCAGTACTTC.

On this clone: Other DNA sequences in the sample encode the same CDR3. V usage is TRBV25-1 and J usage is TRBJ1-2; D is ambiguous. The germline V and J ends were trimmed by 2 bases and 6 bases, with 7 bases remaining between them. Per the germline V gene, CDR1 is MGHDK and CDR2 is SYGVNS. CDR3 length: 12 residues. The DNA for the CDR3 is TGTGCCAGCAGTGAAGTTAGGGATGGCTACACCTTC. It translates to CASSEVRDGYTF.